A single sample is the source of the 27 T cell receptor beta chains below, sequenced in a study of T-cell reconstitution after alpha-beta-depleted transplantation in children. Molecular barcoding with unique molecular identifiers was used for the TCRbeta library. A single record per CDR3 protein comes from TCRdb applying MiXCR to the PCR reads. The data contain around 680,000 distinct CDR3 sequences, 16% of them singletons. The material sequenced was PBMCs from the stem cell graft donor, taken from the stem cell graft. The receptor source for this set is a human donor who donated a stem cell graft to a child with acute myeloid leukemia.

This chain connects TRBV7-9 to TRBJ1-6, with TRBD1 matching over 7 bases. V lost 3 bases and J lost 12; bases outside the gene matches: 14. The CDR3 covers 16 residues. Germline V gives CDR1 SEHNR, CDR2 FQNEAQ (reference sequence). In DNA form, the CDR3 reads TGTGCCAGCAGCTTCCCATCAGGCCAGGGGGAGGAACCCCTCCACTTT. It is translated as CASSFPSGQGEEPLHF. Full variable domain (rest looked up from reference TRBV7-9 and TRBJ1-6): DTGVSQNPRHKITKRGQNVTFRCDPISEHNRLYWYRQTLGQGPEFLTYFQNEAQLEKSRLLSDRFSAERPKGSFSTLEIQRTEQGDSAMYLCASSFPSGQGEEPLHFGNGTRLTVT.

This clonotype was found a few times. V usage is TRBV7-9 and J usage is TRBJ1-2; a weak D match, TRBD1 (5 bases). Per germline, CDR1 SEHNR and CDR2 FQNEAQ (reference sequence). The V end was cut by 2 bases, the J end by 4 bases, with 11 bases between. This CDR3 comprises 14 residues. CDR3 bases: TGTGCCAGCAGCTTACGGGGGTTTACCTATGGCTACACCTTC. Translation gives CASSLRGFTYGYTF. The whole variable domain, filled in from reference TRBV7-9 and TRBJ1-2, reads DTGVSQNPRHKITKRGQNVTFRCDPISEHNRLYWYRQTLGQGPEFLTYFQNEAQLEKSRLLSDRFSAERPKGSFSTLEIQRTEQGDSAMYLCASSLRGFTYGYTFGSGTRLTVV.

This clonotype has ten or more counts. The V call is TRBV6-1, the J call TRBJ1-5; D is possibly TRBD1 (5 bases). CDR1 and CDR2 (germline): MNHNS, SASEGT. This CDR3 has 14 residues. Trimming stripped 3 bases from V and 9 bases from J, with 15 bases between. This CDR3 reads CASSERGWVWPQHF. CDR3 in DNA: TGTGCCAGCAGTGAGAGGGGTTGGGTCTGGCCCCAGCATTTT.

Ten or more counts support this clonotype. The chain is built from TRBV20-1 and TRBJ2-2, with 10 nucleotides matching TRBD2. The CDR3 has 15 amino acids. With 3 bases clipped from V and 3 bases from J, the junction kept 4 bases outside the gene matches. CDR1 is DFQATT and CDR2 is SNEGSKA in the germline V gene (reference sequence). The CDR3 protein is CSASPSGGYTGELFF. The CDR3 nucleotides are TGCAGTGCTAGTCCTAGCGGGGGTTACACCGGGGAGCTGTTTTTT.

V usage is TRBV7-9 and J usage is TRBJ1-1, with D possibly TRBD1 on 6 matching bases. This CDR3 region has 13 residues. CDR1 and CDR2 (germline): SEHNR, FQNEAQ (reference sequence). V lost 10 bases and J 6 bases, leaving 18 bases between the germline ends. This chain's CDR3 is CAISRGGSAEAFF. In DNA, the CDR3 is TGTGCCATCTCCAGGGGAGGTAGTGCTGAAGCTTTCTTT.

A few counts support this clonotype. The CDR3 DNA is TGTGCCAGCAGCTTAGGCGCCCAGGGACTAGCACACGAGACCCAGTACTTC. Translation gives CASSLGAQGLAHETQYF. The V call is TRBV7-9, the J call TRBJ2-5; 9 bases are a match to TRBD2. Germline assignment: CDR1 SEHNR and CDR2 FQNEAQ (reference sequence). The ends lost 1 base at V and 5 bases at J; junction bases unmatched: 11. The CDR3 is 17 residues long.

This clonotype was found many times. The chain is built from TRBV19 and TRBJ2-3; D perhaps matches TRBD2 (7 bases). The V end was cut by 3 bases, the J end by 6 bases, with 19 bases between. The CDR3 consists of 16 residues. Germline values: CDR1 LNHDA, CDR2 SQIVND (reference sequence). CDR3 in DNA: TGTGCCAGTAGTATTGGCCCGGGGGGCCCGAGTGATACGCAGTATTTT. Protein: CASSIGPGGPSDTQYF.

This clonotype was detected a few times. V and J are TRBV9 and TRBJ1-4, with TRBD1 matching over 8 bases. The CDR3 length is 18 residues. V lost 0 bases and J lost 8; bases outside the gene matches: 15. Germline CDR1 is SGDLS and CDR2 is YYNGEE. CDR3 sequence (DNA): TGTGCCAGCAGCGTAGAGGAACAGGGGGTGTATGAGAAAGAAAAACTGTTTTTT. It is translated as CASSVEEQGVYEKEKLFF.

In this sample, this clonotype turned up many times. This chain joins TRBV10-3 and TRBJ2-5, with 11 bases that match TRBD2. The junction had 2 bases not matched to a gene; V was cut back by 4 bases and J by 4 bases. Per the germline V gene, CDR1 is ENHRY and CDR2 is SYGVKD. CDR3 length: 14 amino acids. In DNA, the CDR3 is TGTGCCATCAGTGGACTAGCGGGGATAGAGACCCAGTACTTC. Its protein product is CAISGLAGIETQYF.

The CDR3 DNA reads TGTGCCTGGAGCACAGGGGCCCCCTACAATGAGCAGTTCTTC. Translated, it gives CAWSTGAPYNEQFF. The chain joins TRBV30 to TRBJ2-1, with 7 bases identical to TRBD1. The CDR3 loop spans 14 amino acids. V gave up 3 bases and J gave up 2 bases; unmatched junction bases: 4. Germline V CDR1 and CDR2: GTSNPN, SVGIG (reference sequence).

This clonotype was seen ten or more times. The genes are TRBV5-5 and TRBJ2-5; no firm D call. V was clipped by 0 bases and J by 5 bases, with 14 bases between them. CDR3 size: 15 residues. Germline V gene data show CDR1 as SGHKS and CDR2 as YYEKEE (reference sequence). The CDR3 DNA follows: TGTGCCAGCAGCTTGGGTCCCCAAGGCAGTGAGACCCAGTACTTC. Its protein is CASSLGPQGSETQYF.

This clonotype was counted many times. This rearrangement joins TRBV20-1 to TRBJ2-1; D is uncertain. CDR1 is DFQATT, CDR2 SNEGSKA, per germline (reference sequence). The length of the CDR3 is 13 residues. Trimming removed 3 bases at V and 5 bases at J, with 11 bases between. Here the CDR3 reads CSARTSPDNEQFF. CDR3 coding DNA: TGCAGTGCTAGGACCTCACCCGACAATGAGCAGTTCTTC.

This clonotype came up many times. The chain links TRBV29-1 to TRBJ2-2; maybe TRBD2 (6 bases). The germline V and J ends were trimmed by 1 base and 3 bases, with 12 bases remaining between them. Germline V gene sequence: CDR1 SQVTM, CDR2 ANQGSEA. This CDR3 contains 15 residues. The CDR3 is CSVEAQGLHTGELFF. CDR3 nucleotide sequence: TGCAGCGTTGAAGCGCAGGGACTGCACACCGGGGAGCTGTTTTTT.

This clonotype has a count of ten or more. The V call is TRBV5-1, the J call TRBJ1-1; D is undetermined. This CDR3 is 14 amino acids long. CDR1 SGHRS and CDR2 YFSETQ come from the germline V gene. The V end lost 4 bases, the J end lost 0 bases, and 10 bases lay between the germline ends. CDR3 in DNA: TGCGCCAGCAGCCTCGACGGACTGAACACTGAAGCTTTCTTT. Translated: CASSLDGLNTEAFF.

This clonotype was detected a few times. The rearrangement joins TRBV4-3 to TRBJ2-2; D perhaps matches TRBD1 (5 bases). This CDR3 spans 13 amino acids. Trimming pared 2 bases from V and 5 bases from J, leaving 6 bases between. Germline CDR1 is LGHNA and CDR2 is YSLEER. The CDR3 loop is CASSQRGTGELFF. CDR3 nucleotides: TGCGCCAGCAGCCAAAGGGGAACCGGGGAGCTGTTTTTT.

This clonotype was detected ten times or more. The chain is built from TRBV20-1 and TRBJ2-1; D call uncertain. Germline V CDR1 and CDR2: DFQATT, SNEGSKA (reference sequence). Between the trimmed V and J ends, which lost 3 bases and 6 bases, there was a span of 15 bases. The CDR3 has 14 amino acids. This CDR3 reads CSARDSSAVNEQFF. The CDR3 DNA reads as TGCAGTGCTAGGGATTCGAGTGCTGTCAATGAGCAGTTCTTC.

The chain couples TRBV20-1 to TRBJ1-2; 8 nucleotides align to TRBD1. V lost 5 bases and J lost 0; bases outside the gene matches: 5. The CDR3 spans 14 residues. Per the germline V gene, CDR1 is DFQATT and CDR2 is SNEGSKA (reference sequence). This chain's CDR3 is CSASRTGPNYGYTF. The CDR3 DNA is TGCAGTGCTTCCAGGACAGGGCCTAACTATGGCTACACCTTC.

This clonotype was seen only a few times. The rearrangement joins TRBV10-2 to TRBJ2-3, with 8 bases matching TRBD2. Germline V gene lookup returns CDR1 WSHSY and CDR2 SAAADI. The CDR3 runs 15 residues. The V gene end was trimmed by 5 bases and the J gene end by 1 base; junction bases not matched to a gene: 5. The CDR3: CASSPIAGRTDTQYF. The CDR3 coding sequence is TGCGCCAGCAGTCCAATAGCGGGGCGCACAGATACGCAGTATTTT.

In this sample, this clonotype turned up a few times. The chain is built from TRBV5-6 and TRBJ2-2, with D unresolved. Per germline, CDR1 SGHDT and CDR2 YYEEEE. The CDR3 has 16 amino acids. V dropped 2 bases and J dropped 4 bases, with 15 bases sitting between them. The CDR3 region has the DNA TGTGCCAGCAGCTTCTACAGAGCCTCGAGCACCGGGGAGCTGTTTTTT. Its protein product is CASSFYRASSTGELFF. The complete variable domain, with remaining parts taken from reference TRBV5-6 and TRBJ2-2, reads DAGVTQSPTHLIKTRGQQVTLRCSPKSGHDTVSWYQQALGQGPQFIFQYYEEEERQRGNFPDRFSGHQFPNYSSELNVNALLLGDSALYLCASSFYRASSTGELFFGEGSRLTVL.

This clonotype was counted at least ten times. CDR3 amino acids: CSVERTGGETQYF. DNA of the CDR3: TGCAGCGTCGAACGGACAGGGGGAGAGACCCAGTACTTC. The chain combines TRBV29-1 with TRBJ2-5, with 10 bases that match TRBD1. This CDR3 is built from 13 residues. V lost 6 bases, J lost 4 bases, and 5 bases stayed unmatched. Per the germline V gene, CDR1 is SQVTM and CDR2 is ANQGSEA.

To note about this clonotype: The junction and the germline gene differ at one end; a read error may be behind it. The J gene is TRBJ2-7, the V gene TRBV20-1, with 10 positions matching TRBD2. The V gene's germline CDR1 is DFQATT and CDR2 SNEGSKA (reference sequence). CDR3 length equals 21 residues. Here the CDR3 reads CCARDLFGGASGGPSSYEQYF. The CDR3 DNA reads TGCTGTGCTAGAGATCTTTTTGGGGGGGCTAGCGGGGGCCCAAGCTCCTACGAGCAGTACTTC.

This clonotype was found a few times. The chain joins TRBV6-1 to TRBJ1-4; 7 bases are shared with TRBD1. The CDR3 loop spans 14 amino acids. With 10 bases clipped from V and 0 bases from J, the junction kept 5 bases outside the gene matches. From germline, CDR1 is MNHNS and CDR2 SASEGT. The chain's CDR3 is CATGGFATNEKLFF. CDR3 bases: TGTGCCACAGGGGGATTCGCAACTAATGAAAAACTGTTTTTT.

The sample holds many counts of this clonotype. The chain couples TRBV10-3 to TRBJ2-7; D is tentatively TRBD1 or TRBD2 (6 bases each). The CDR3 covers 15 residues. From germline, CDR1 is ENHRY and CDR2 SYGVKD. The V gene lost 4 bases and the J gene lost 0 bases, with 13 bases spanning the gap. CDR3 bases: TGTGCCATCAGTGTTTCGGGGGCCGGCTCCTACGAGCAGTACTTC. This encodes CAISVSGAGSYEQYF.

This clonotype has only a few counts. The rearrangement joins TRBV21-1 to TRBJ2-7; the table assigns TRBD1, which was not confirmed against the DNA. TRBV21-1 is noted as a pseudogene. The CDR3 loop spans 15 amino acids. CDR3 coding DNA: TGTGCCAGCAGCACCGGGACAGGGGAGCCCTACGAGCAGTACGTC. Translated: CASSTGTGEPYEQYV.

J is TRBJ1-5 and V is TRBV24-1; possibly TRBD1 for D (5 bases). V was clipped by 3 bases and J by 0 bases, with 8 bases between them. Germline V CDR1 and CDR2: KGHDR, SFDVKD. CDR3 length: 15 residues. Here the CDR3 reads CATSDTRVSNQPQHF. In nucleotides, the CDR3 is TGTGCCACCAGTGATACCAGGGTTAGCAATCAGCCCCAGCATTTT.

V usage is TRBV7-9 and J usage is TRBJ1-1, with TRBD1 matching over 8 bases. CDR3 length: 16 amino acids. Germline loops: CDR1 SEHNR, CDR2 FQNEAQ (reference sequence). V lost 5 bases to trimming and J lost 0 bases; unmatched junction nucleotides: 8. The CDR3 bases are TGTGCCAGCAGCACGGACAGGGCGGGACTGAACACTGAAGCTTTCTTT. The encoded protein is CASSTDRAGLNTEAFF.

This clonotype was seen many times. This rearrangement joins TRBV6-1 to TRBJ1-5; D is unresolved. The germline gives CDR1 MNHNS, CDR2 SASEGT. The CDR3 covers 13 residues. V was clipped by 5 bases and J by 4 bases, with 9 bases between them. The CDR3 nucleotides read TGTGCCAGCAGTCCCCATGGGAATCAGCCCCAGCATTTT. Its translation is CASSPHGNQPQHF.